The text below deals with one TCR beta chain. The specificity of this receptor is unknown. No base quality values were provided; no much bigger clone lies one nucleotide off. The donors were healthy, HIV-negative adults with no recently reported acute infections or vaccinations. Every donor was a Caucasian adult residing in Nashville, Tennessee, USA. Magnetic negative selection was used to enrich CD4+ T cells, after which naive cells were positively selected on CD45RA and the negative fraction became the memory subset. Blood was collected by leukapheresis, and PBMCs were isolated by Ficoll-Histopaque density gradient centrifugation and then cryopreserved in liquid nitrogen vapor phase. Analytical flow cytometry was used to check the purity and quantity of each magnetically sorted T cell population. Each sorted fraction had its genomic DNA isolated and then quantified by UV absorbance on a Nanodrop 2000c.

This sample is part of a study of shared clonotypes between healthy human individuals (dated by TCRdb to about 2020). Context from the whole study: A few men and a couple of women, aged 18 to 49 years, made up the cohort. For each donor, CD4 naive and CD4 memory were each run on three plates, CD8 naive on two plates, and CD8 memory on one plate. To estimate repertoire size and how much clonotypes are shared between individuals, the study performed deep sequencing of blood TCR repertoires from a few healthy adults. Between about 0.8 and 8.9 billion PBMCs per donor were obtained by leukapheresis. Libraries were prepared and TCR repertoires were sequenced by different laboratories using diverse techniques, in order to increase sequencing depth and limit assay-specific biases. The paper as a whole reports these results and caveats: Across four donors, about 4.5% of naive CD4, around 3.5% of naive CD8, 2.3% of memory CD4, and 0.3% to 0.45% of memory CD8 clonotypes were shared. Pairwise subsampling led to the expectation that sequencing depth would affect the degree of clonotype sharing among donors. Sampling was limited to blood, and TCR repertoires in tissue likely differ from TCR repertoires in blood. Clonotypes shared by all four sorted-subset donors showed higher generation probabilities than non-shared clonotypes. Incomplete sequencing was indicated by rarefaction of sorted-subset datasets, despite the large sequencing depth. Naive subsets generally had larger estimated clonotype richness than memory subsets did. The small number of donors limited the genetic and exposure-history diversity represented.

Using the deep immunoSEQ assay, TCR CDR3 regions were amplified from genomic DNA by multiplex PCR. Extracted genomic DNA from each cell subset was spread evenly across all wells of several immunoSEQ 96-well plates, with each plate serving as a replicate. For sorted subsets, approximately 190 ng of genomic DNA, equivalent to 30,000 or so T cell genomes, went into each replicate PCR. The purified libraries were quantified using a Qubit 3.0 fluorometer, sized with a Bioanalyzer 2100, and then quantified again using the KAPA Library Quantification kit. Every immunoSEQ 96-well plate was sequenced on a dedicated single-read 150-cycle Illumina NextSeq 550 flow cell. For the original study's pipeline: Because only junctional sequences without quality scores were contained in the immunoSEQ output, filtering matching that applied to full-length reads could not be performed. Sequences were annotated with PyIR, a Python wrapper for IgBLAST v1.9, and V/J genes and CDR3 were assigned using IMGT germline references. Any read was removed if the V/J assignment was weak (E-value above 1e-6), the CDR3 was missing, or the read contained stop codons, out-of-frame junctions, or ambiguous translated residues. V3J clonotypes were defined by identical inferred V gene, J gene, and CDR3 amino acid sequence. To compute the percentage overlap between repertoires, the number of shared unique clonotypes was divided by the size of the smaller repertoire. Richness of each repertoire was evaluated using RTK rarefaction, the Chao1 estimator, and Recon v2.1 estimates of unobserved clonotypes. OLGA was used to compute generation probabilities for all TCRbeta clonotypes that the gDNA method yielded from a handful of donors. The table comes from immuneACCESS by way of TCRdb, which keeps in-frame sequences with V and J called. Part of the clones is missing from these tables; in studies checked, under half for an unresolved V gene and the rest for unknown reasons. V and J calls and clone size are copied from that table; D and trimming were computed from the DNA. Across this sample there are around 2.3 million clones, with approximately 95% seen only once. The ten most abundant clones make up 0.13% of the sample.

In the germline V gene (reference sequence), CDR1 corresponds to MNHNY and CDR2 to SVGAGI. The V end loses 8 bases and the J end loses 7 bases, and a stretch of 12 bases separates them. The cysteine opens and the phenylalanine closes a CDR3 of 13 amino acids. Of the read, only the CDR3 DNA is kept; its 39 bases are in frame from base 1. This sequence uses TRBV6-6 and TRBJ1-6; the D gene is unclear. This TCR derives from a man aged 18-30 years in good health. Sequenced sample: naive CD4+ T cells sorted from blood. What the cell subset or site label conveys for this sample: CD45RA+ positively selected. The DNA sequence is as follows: TGTGCCAGCCTAACGGGCAGGAATTCACCCCTCCACTTT. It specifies CASLTGRNSPLHF.